What follows are 28 T cell receptor beta chains derived from one specimen sequenced in a study of response to subunit inactivated influenza vaccine. TCRdb reanalysed the RT-PCR reads using MiXCR and keeps one entry per CDR3 protein. This sample has 700,000 to 900,000 distinct CDR3 sequences; less than 25% occur once, and the top ten carry more than 8.5%. Material: PBMCs from blood, obtained 5 to 6 days after vaccination. The receptor set was obtained from a man over 45 who received an inactivated influenza vaccine.

This clonotype has only a few counts. V is TRBV29-1 and J is TRBJ2-5, with D tentatively TRBD1 or TRBD2 (6 bases each). The germline V gene encodes CDR1 SQVTM and CDR2 ANQGSEA. CDR3 size: 14 residues. The ends were cut back, 3 bases at V and 5 bases at J, with 16 bases in the middle. CDR3 DNA sequence: TGCAGCGTTGAGGTGACAGGAGGAGGGGAGACCCAGTACTTC. Amino acid sequence: CSVEVTGGGETQYF. The complete variable domain, with remaining parts taken from reference TRBV29-1 and TRBJ2-5, reads SAVISQKPSRDICQRGTSLTIQCQVDSQVTMMFWYRQQPGQSLTLIATANQGSEATYESGFVIDKFPISRPNLTFSTLTVSNMSPEDSSIYLCSVEVTGGGETQYFGPGTRLLVL.

V usage is TRBV7-9 and J usage is TRBJ1-6; D may be TRBD1 (6 bases). Germline CDR1 SEHNR, CDR2 FQNEAQ (reference sequence). Trimming cost V 0 bases and J 11 bases, with 14 bases left between them. This CDR3 spans 15 amino acids. As DNA, the CDR3 is TGTGCCAGCAGCTTAGCAGGGACAACTAGTGCACCCCTCCACTTT. It is translated as CASSLAGTTSAPLHF.

This clonotype was observed a handful of times. The chain couples TRBV5-1 to TRBJ1-1; a possible D gene is TRBD1 (5 bases). CDR1 is SGHRS, CDR2 YFSETQ, per germline. The length of the CDR3 is 16 residues. Between the trimmed V and J ends, which lost 2 bases and 0 bases, there was a span of 14 bases. The CDR3 is CASSFPLDNMNTEAFF. The CDR3, as DNA: TGCGCCAGCAGCTTTCCCTTGGACAATATGAACACTGAAGCTTTCTTT.

This clonotype was seen a few times. The rearrangement links TRBV4-3 to TRBJ1-2, with D unclear. This CDR3 has 14 amino acids. V lost 0 bases and J 8 bases, leaving 13 bases between the germline ends. The germline V gene encodes CDR1 LGHNA and CDR2 YSLEER. CDR3 residues: CASSQDLKVRGYTF. The CDR3 nucleotides read TGCGCCAGCAGCCAAGATCTTAAGGTGCGGGGCTACACCTTC.

This clonotype was counted ten times or more. The chain combines TRBV12-3 or TRBV12-4 with TRBJ2-3; D is perhaps TRBD1 or TRBD2 (5 bases each). The germline V and J ends were trimmed by 4 bases and 5 bases, with 13 bases remaining between them. The CDR3 loop spans 14 amino acids. CDR3 sequence (DNA): TGTGCCAGCAGTTCACGGGACGCCCGAGATACGCAGTATTTT. It translates to CASSSRDARDTQYF.

J is TRBJ2-7 and V is TRBV28; D is possibly TRBD1 or TRBD2 (5 bases each). Germline V gene sequence: CDR1 MDHEN, CDR2 SYDVKM. This CDR3 contains 15 residues. Trimming removed 7 bases from V and 0 bases from J, with 16 bases in between. The CDR3 loop reads CASNRGGRSSYEQYF. In DNA, the CDR3 is TGTGCCAGCAATCGTGGGGGACGGAGCTCCTACGAGCAGTACTTC.

The chain has TRBV4-1 and TRBJ2-1; D unclear. Per the germline V gene, CDR1 is MGHRA and CDR2 is YSYEKL. CDR3 length: 15 residues. V was cut by 6 bases and J by 5 bases, with 17 bases left in between. Here the CDR3 DNA reads TGCGCCAGCAGATACGACCCTACCCTACACAATGAGCAGTTCTTC. As protein: CASRYDPTLHNEQFF.

The chain recombines TRBV12-3 or TRBV12-4 with TRBJ2-2; perhaps TRBD1 as D (7 bases). This CDR3 region has 15 residues. Trimming shortened V by 3 bases and J by 6 bases, and 14 bases separated the two germline ends. The CDR3 protein is CASSLEGALAGELFF. Written as DNA, the CDR3 is TGTGCCAGCAGTTTGGAGGGGGCGCTGGCCGGGGAGCTGTTTTTT.

Only a few counts were recorded for this clonotype. This sequence joins TRBV20-1 and TRBJ1-2, with D uncertain. CDR3 length: 11 amino acids. The germline V gene encodes CDR1 DFQATT and CDR2 SNEGSKA (reference sequence). Trimming removed 1 base from V and 9 bases from J, with 9 bases in between. CDR3 sequence: CSARGDGSYTF. For the CDR3, the DNA is TGCAGTGCTAGAGGGGATGGGAGCTACACCTTC.

In nucleotides, the CDR3 is TGCGCCAGCAGCCAAGAGCCTACCGGGGGAAACACCATATATTTT. It encodes CASSQEPTGGNTIYF. The rearrangement uses TRBV4-3 and TRBJ1-3, with D uncertain. Trimming pared 0 bases from V and 4 bases from J, leaving 10 bases between. The CDR3 totals 15 residues. Germline V gene data show CDR1 as LGHNA and CDR2 as YSLEER.

The rearrangement joins TRBV6-2 or TRBV6-3 to TRBJ2-5; D is ambiguous. This CDR3 has 14 residues. The ends were cut back, 6 bases at V and 1 base at J, with 12 bases in the middle. CDR1 MNHEY and CDR2 SVGEGT come from the germline V gene. CDR3 loop: CASSALGAQETQYF. DNA of the CDR3: TGTGCCAGCAGCGCTCTGGGTGCCCAAGAGACCCAGTACTTC.

CDR3 bases: TGTGCCAGCAGCTCTCAGGCGGGCACAGATACGCAGTATTTT. Its protein product is CASSSQAGTDTQYF. The V call is TRBV7-2, the J call TRBJ2-3, with no clear D. CDR1 and CDR2 from the germline V gene are SGHTA and FQGNSA. The CDR3 has 14 residues. Trimming removed 4 bases at V and 1 base at J, with 9 bases between.

This clonotype was counted at least ten times. CDR3 in amino acids: CSVEGGETQYF. The CDR3 DNA is TGCAGCGTCGAGGGGGGGGAGACCCAGTACTTC. The chain has TRBV29-1 and TRBJ2-5; possibly TRBD2 for D (7 bases). Germline CDR1 and CDR2: SQVTM and ANQGSEA. The CDR3 totals 11 residues. V was trimmed by 6 bases and J by 5 bases, leaving 10 bases between them.

The V gene is TRBV4-1, the J gene TRBJ2-1; TRBD1 matches at 12 bases. This CDR3 region has 16 residues. Germline V gives CDR1 MGHRA, CDR2 YSYEKL. Losses at the gene ends were 4 bases for V and 6 bases for J; bases not matched to a gene: 7. The CDR3 DNA reads as TGCGCCAGCAGCCGCCCGGGACAGGGGGCAGGCAATGAGCAGTTCTTC. Translating gives CASSRPGQGAGNEQFF.

This clonotype was counted at least ten times. The gene calls are TRBV15 and TRBJ2-3; 9 positions agree with TRBD2. The germline CDR1 and CDR2 sequences are LNHNV and YYDKDF (reference sequence). V lost 1 base, J lost 0 bases, and 2 bases stayed unmatched. This CDR3 has 16 residues. In DNA, the CDR3 is TGTGCCACCAGCAGAGGAACTAGCGGGAGCACAGATACGCAGTATTTT. It specifies CATSRGTSGSTDTQYF.

A few counts support this clonotype. This chain links TRBV20-1 with TRBJ1-1; the D gene is possibly TRBD1 (6 bases). The V gene lost 0 bases and the J gene lost 5 bases, with 13 bases spanning the gap. Per germline, CDR1 DFQATT and CDR2 SNEGSKA (reference sequence). The CDR3 is made up of 14 amino acids. Written as DNA, the CDR3 is TGCAGTGCTAGAGACTCGGGGGGGCGGACTGAAGCTTTCTTT. Translation: CSARDSGGRTEAFF.

This chain connects TRBV20-1 to TRBJ1-2; the D gene is possibly TRBD1 (6 bases). The germline V gene encodes CDR1 DFQATT and CDR2 SNEGSKA (reference sequence). CDR3 length: 13 amino acids. V lost 5 bases and J 4 bases, leaving 14 bases between the germline ends. The CDR3 is CSAPRTASYGYTF. The DNA for the CDR3 is TGCAGTGCTCCCCGGACAGCCTCCTATGGCTACACCTTC.

The J gene is TRBJ2-1, the V gene TRBV11-2; TRBD2 aligns across 8 bases. CDR1 and CDR2 (germline): SGHAT, FQNNGV. With 4 bases clipped from V and 0 bases from J, the junction kept 14 bases outside the gene matches. CDR3 length: 19 amino acids. For the CDR3, the DNA is TGTGCCAGCAGCTCTCCCGGGACTAGACTTCTTGCCTCCTACAATGAGCAGTTCTTC. As protein: CASSSPGTRLLASYNEQFF.

This clonotype was counted a few times. The chain employs TRBV7-9 and TRBJ1-1, with unresolved D. Trimming pared 5 bases from V and 3 bases from J, leaving 10 bases between. This CDR3 has 13 residues. Germline V gene lookup returns CDR1 SEHNR and CDR2 FQNEAQ (reference sequence). CDR3 DNA sequence: TGTGCCAGCAGCGTTTTGCCAGACACTGAAGCTTTCTTT. Translated, it gives CASSVLPDTEAFF.

This clonotype was seen a few times. The chain joins TRBV5-5 to TRBJ2-3; tentatively, D is TRBD2 (5 bases). Trimming took 0 bases from V and 7 from J, leaving 9 bases between them. The CDR3 sequence is 13 residues long. Germline CDR1 and CDR2: SGHKS and YYEKEE (reference sequence). This CDR3 reads CASSLGTLNTQYF. The DNA of the CDR3 is TGTGCCAGCAGCTTGGGGACTCTTAATACGCAGTATTTT.

This clonotype has a handful of counts. This sequence joins TRBV29-1 and TRBJ2-1; D gene uncertain. The ends were cut back, 1 base at V and 7 bases at J, with 11 bases in the middle. This CDR3 is built from 13 residues. Germline V lookup: CDR1 SQVTM, CDR2 ANQGSEA. DNA for the CDR3: TGCAGCGTTGAAGCCCAACTCGCGAATGAGCAGTTCTTC. It encodes CSVEAQLANEQFF.

About this clonotype: Mismatch with germline at one junction end may stem from a read error. The chain is built from TRBV6-2 or TRBV6-3 and TRBJ2-7; 8 nucleotides agree with TRBD1. The germline CDR1 and CDR2 sequences are MNHEY and SVGEGT. This CDR3 has 16 residues. The CDR3 sequence: CASSRRQGPISYKQYF. CDR3 DNA: TGTGCCAGCAGCCGGAGACAGGGGCCTATCTCCTACAAGCAGTACTTC.

The chain carries TRBV20-1 and TRBJ2-2; 7 nucleotides align to TRBD2. The CDR3 covers 15 residues. Germline assignment: CDR1 DFQATT and CDR2 SNEGSKA (reference sequence). V dropped 3 bases and J dropped 5; count of bases not matched to a gene: 9. The DNA of the CDR3 is TGCAGTGCTAGGTCGGCTAGCGGACCTACCGGGGAGCTGTTTTTT. This gives the protein CSARSASGPTGELFF.

J is TRBJ2-1 and V is TRBV24-1; possibly TRBD1 for D (6 bases). This CDR3 spans 16 amino acids. The ends were cut back, 1 base at V and 4 bases at J, with 13 bases in the middle. Germline V CDR1 and CDR2: KGHDR, SFDVKD. The CDR3 nucleotides read TGTGCCACCAGTGATTTTTCCCCGGACAGATACAATGAGCAGTTCTTC. Translation gives CATSDFSPDRYNEQFF.

As regards this clonotype: Just one base apart from a much larger clone, this may be a read error. This chain connects TRBV20-1 to TRBJ1-1; D is uncertain. The CDR3 has 13 residues. Germline V lookup: CDR1 DFQATT, CDR2 SNEGSKA (reference sequence). The chain's CDR3 is CSLKLTGNTEAYF. CDR3 nucleotides: TGCAGTCTGAAGTTAACGGGGAACACTGAAGCTTACTTT.

This clonotype has at least ten counts. The chain combines TRBV29-1 with TRBJ2-7; 8 nucleotides line up with TRBD2. V lost 3 bases and J lost 7; bases outside the gene matches: 11. Germline V gene sequence: CDR1 SQVTM, CDR2 ANQGSEA. The CDR3 totals 14 residues. The chain's CDR3 is CSVDAGRALGEQYF. CDR3 bases: TGCAGCGTTGACGCCGGGAGGGCCTTGGGGGAGCAGTACTTC.

This clonotype was counted at least ten times. This sequence joins TRBV7-8 and TRBJ1-1; possibly TRBD1 for D (5 bases). CDR3 length: 15 residues. V lost 3 bases and J lost 4, with 15 bases in between. Germline V gene lookup returns CDR1 SGHVS and CDR2 FQNEAQ. CDR3 residues: CASSFRGGGLTEAFF. CDR3 nucleotide sequence: TGTGCCAGCAGCTTCCGCGGGGGGGGACTCACTGAAGCTTTCTTT.

The rearrangement links TRBV5-1 to TRBJ2-3, with 12 positions matching TRBD1. Germline assignment: CDR1 SGHRS and CDR2 YFSETQ. Trimming at V came to 3 bases and at J to 2 bases, leaving 13 bases not matched to a gene. This CDR3 comprises 19 residues. This chain's CDR3 is CASSSRGTGGKRDTDTQYF. In DNA form, the CDR3 reads TGCGCCAGCAGCTCCCGAGGGACAGGGGGCAAACGAGACACAGATACGCAGTATTTT.